Presented here are 7 T cell receptor beta chains from one specimen sequenced in a study of blood T cells in healthy people across ages. A second PCR of roughly 7 to 11 cycles used a sample-barcoded 5' primer and a J-beta primer mix. TCRdb re-derived calls from the 5' RACE reads in MiXCR, one entry per CDR3 protein. The table lists almost 1 million distinct CDR3 sequences, roughly 50% of them singletons. The sequenced material came from blood. The source of these receptors is a woman aged 60-75 years in good health.

The chain has TRBV27 and TRBJ2-1; 10 bases are a match to TRBD2. The CDR3 spans 15 residues. With V trimmed by 8 bases and J by 4 bases, 8 bases remained unmatched. Germline CDR1 is MNHEY and CDR2 is SMNVEV (reference sequence). CDR3: CASASGTSAYNEQFF. In DNA, the CDR3 is TGTGCCAGCGCTTCTGGGACTAGCGCATACAATGAGCAGTTCTTC.

This clonotype turned up a few times. The chain couples TRBV19 to TRBJ2-3, with TRBD1 matching over 8 bases. The V gene's germline CDR1 is LNHDA and CDR2 SQIVND (reference sequence). V trimming: 4 bases; J trimming: 6 bases; junction bases outside the gene matches: 6. The CDR3 consists of 14 residues. For the CDR3, the DNA is TGTGCCAGTAGTAGCGACAGGGGTTCGGATACGCAGTATTTT. Amino acid sequence: CASSSDRGSDTQYF.

This clonotype was counted between two and nine times. The chain combines TRBV2 with TRBJ2-1, with 7 bases matching TRBD2. Germline V gene lookup returns CDR1 SNHLY and CDR2 FYNNEI. The CDR3 loop spans 17 amino acids. The trim removed 2 bases at V and 5 bases at J, leaving 12 bases unmatched. The CDR3 sequence is CASSEFGTPLADNEQFF. The CDR3 bases are TGTGCCAGCAGTGAATTCGGGACCCCCCTAGCGGACAATGAGCAGTTCTTC.

The chain recombines TRBV5-1 with TRBJ2-5, with 11 positions matching TRBD2. Trimming cost V 5 bases and J 5 bases; bases outside gene matches: 11. The CDR3 runs to 16 residues. Germline assignment: CDR1 SGHRS and CDR2 YFSETQ. CDR3 amino acids: CASRTSGALAEETQYF. The CDR3 region has the DNA TGCGCCAGCAGGACTAGCGGGGCCCTAGCCGAGGAGACCCAGTACTTC.

The chain employs TRBV3-1 and TRBJ2-3, with D possibly TRBD2 on 6 matching bases. The CDR3 length is 19 residues. Germline CDR1 and CDR2: LGHDT and YNNKEL (reference sequence). V dropped 0 bases and J dropped 3 bases, with 22 bases sitting between them. CDR3 nucleotides: TGTGCCAGCAGCCAAGAGCTTTTGGGAAGGAGGGCCACAACAGATACGCAGTATTTT. Translated: CASSQELLGRRATTDTQYF.

This clonotype was seen once. This chain uses TRBV6-2 or TRBV6-3 with TRBJ1-4; D not certain. The CDR3 consists of 12 residues. V dropped 6 bases and J dropped 13 bases, with 15 bases sitting between them. In germline, CDR1 is MNHEY, CDR2 SVGEGT. This chain's CDR3 is CASSRSPSGLFF. As DNA, the CDR3 is TGTGCCAGCAGCCGTTCCCCGTCAGGACTGTTTTTT.

J is TRBJ2-3 and V is TRBV7-8; 13 bases are shared with TRBD2. Unmatched junction bases numbered 6, after V lost 3 bases and J lost 6 bases. This CDR3 has 16 residues. Per germline, CDR1 SGHVS and CDR2 FQNEAQ. The DNA of the CDR3 is TGTGCCAGCAGCTTCGGACTAGCGGGAGTTTACGATACGCAGTATTTT. As protein: CASSFGLAGVYDTQYF.